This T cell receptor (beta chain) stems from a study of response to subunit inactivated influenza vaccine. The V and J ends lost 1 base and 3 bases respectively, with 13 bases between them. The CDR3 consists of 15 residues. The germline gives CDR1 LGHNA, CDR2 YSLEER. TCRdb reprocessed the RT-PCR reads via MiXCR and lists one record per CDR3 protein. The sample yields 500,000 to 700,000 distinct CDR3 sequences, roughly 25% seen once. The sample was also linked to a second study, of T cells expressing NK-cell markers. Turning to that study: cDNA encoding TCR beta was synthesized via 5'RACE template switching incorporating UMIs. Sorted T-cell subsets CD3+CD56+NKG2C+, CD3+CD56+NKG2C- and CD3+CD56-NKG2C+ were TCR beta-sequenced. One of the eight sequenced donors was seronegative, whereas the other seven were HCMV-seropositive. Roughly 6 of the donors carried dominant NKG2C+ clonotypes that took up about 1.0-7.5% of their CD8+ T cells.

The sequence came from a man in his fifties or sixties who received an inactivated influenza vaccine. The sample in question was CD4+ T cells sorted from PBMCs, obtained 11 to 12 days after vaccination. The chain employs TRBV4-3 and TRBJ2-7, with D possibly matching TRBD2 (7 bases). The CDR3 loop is CASSQGGGAIYEQYF. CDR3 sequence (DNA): TGCGCCAGCAGCCAAGGAGGGGGGGCCATCTACGAGCAGTACTTC.